This record concerns one TCR beta chain sequence. What it binds is not known. V was trimmed by 1 base and J by 1 base, leaving 11 bases between them. CDR3 length: 15 residues. Germline V gene sequence: CDR1 SGHRS, CDR2 YFSETQ. This sample was included in a study of shared clonotypes between healthy human individuals. Sequenced by immunoSEQ multiplex PCR; TCRdb stores in-frame clones only, minus some. The repertoire includes about 700,000 clones, about 91% of them detected once, and 24% sits in the top ten. Study-level findings and limits: Clonotypes that were shared across a few donors made up about 4.5% of naive CD4 clonotypes. Relative to clonotypes present in all four donors, those not shared had lower generation probabilities.

CD45RO negativity and positive selection for CCR7 defined naive CD8 cells, a population that excluded terminally differentiated effector memory CD45RA+ cells. The chain combines TRBV5-1 with TRBJ1-1; no clear D. The sample consisted of naive CD8+ T cells sorted from blood. This sequence was found in a man aged 25-45 years in good health. CDR3 sequence: CASSLMEGQNTEAFF. In DNA, the CDR3 is TGCGCCAGCAGCTTGATGGAGGGTCAGAACACTGAAGCTTTCTTT.